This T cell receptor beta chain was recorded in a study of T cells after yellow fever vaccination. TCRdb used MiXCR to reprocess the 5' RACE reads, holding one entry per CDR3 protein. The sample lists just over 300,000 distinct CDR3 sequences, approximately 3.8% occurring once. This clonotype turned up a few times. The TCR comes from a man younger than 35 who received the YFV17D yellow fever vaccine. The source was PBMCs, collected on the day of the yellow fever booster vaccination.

CDR3 in DNA: TGCAGTGCTAGGGCGTCAGGTGGAAACACCATATATTTT. Its translation: CSARASGGNTIYF. V usage is TRBV20-1 and J usage is TRBJ1-3; D gene unclear. The CDR3 is 13 residues long. Germline V gene data show CDR1 as DFQATT and CDR2 as SNEGSKA (reference sequence). Trimming took off 3 bases at V and 3 bases at J, with 9 bases between the two ends.